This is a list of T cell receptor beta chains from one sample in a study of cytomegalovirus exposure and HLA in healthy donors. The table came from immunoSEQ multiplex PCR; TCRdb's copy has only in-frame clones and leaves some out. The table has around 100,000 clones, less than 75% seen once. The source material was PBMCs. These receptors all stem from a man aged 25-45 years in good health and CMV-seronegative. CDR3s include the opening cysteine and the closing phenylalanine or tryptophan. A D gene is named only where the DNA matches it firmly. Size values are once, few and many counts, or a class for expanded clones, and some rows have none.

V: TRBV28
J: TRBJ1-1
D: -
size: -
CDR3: CASSFAGRGAFF
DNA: TGTGCCAGCAGTTTCGCAGGCAGGGGAGCTTTCTTT

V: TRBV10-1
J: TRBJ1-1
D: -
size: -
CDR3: CASRGTGGGEAFF
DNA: TGCGCCAGCAGGGGAACGGGAGGCGGTGAAGCTTTCTTT

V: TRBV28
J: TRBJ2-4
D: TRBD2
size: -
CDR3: CASSLSGIAGGEAKNIQYF
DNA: TGTGCCAGCAGTTTATCCGGGATAGCGGGAGGGGAAGCCAAAAACATTCAGTACTTC

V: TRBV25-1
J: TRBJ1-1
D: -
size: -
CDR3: CASSEYLENTEAFF
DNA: TGTGCCAGCAGTGAATATTTAGAAAACACTGAAGCTTTCTTT

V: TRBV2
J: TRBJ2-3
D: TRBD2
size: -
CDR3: CASSASRGADTQYF
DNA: TGTGCCAGCAGTGCCTCTCGGGGGGCAGATACGCAGTATTTT

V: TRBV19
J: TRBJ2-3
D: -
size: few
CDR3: CACRAGAGGDTQYF
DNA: TGTGCCTGCCGAGCGGGAGCAGGGGGGGATACGCAGTATTTT

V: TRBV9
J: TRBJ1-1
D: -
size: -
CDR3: CASSPRGGITEAFF
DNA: TGTGCCAGCAGCCCTAGGGGGGGTATCACTGAAGCTTTCTTT

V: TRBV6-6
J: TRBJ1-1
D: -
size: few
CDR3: CASSYSEEGNTEAFF
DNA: TGTGCCAGCAGTTACTCGGAAGAGGGGAACACTGAAGCTTTCTTT

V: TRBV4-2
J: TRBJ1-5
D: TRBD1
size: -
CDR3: CASSLSGDRGRGNQRPQHF
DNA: TGTGCCAGCAGCCTCTCTGGAGACAGGGGAAGGGGTAATCAGAGGCCCCAGCATTTT

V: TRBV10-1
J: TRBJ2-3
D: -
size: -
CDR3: CASSESAIQDTQYF
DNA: TGCGCCAGCAGTGAGTCTGCAATTCAGGATACGCAGTATTTT

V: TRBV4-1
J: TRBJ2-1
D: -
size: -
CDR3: CASSQDSPNEQFF
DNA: TGCGCCAGCAGCCAAGATTCCCCGAATGAGCAGTTCTTC

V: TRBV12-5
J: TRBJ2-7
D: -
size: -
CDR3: CASAADLIRSSYEQYF
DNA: TGTGCTAGTGCCGCCGACTTAATACGAAGCTCCTACGAGCAGTACTTC

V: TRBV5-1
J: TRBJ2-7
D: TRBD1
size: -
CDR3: CASSSGTGAYEQYF
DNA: TGCGCCAGCAGCTCCGGGACAGGCGCCTACGAGCAGTACTTC

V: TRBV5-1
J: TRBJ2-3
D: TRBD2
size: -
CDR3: CASTHRGGPTDTQYF
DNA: TGCGCCAGCACCCATCGGGGGGGCCCCACAGATACGCAGTATTTT

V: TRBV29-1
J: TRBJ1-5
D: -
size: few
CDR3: CSVEVGGGQPQHF
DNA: TGCAGCGTTGAAGTAGGGGGGGGCCAGCCCCAGCATTTT

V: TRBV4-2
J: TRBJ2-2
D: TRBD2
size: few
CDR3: CASGGGADTGELFF
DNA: TGTGCCAGCGGCGGGGGGGCCGACACCGGGGAGCTGTTTTTT

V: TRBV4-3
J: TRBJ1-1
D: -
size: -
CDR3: CASSQDLRGGAFF
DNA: TGCGCCAGCAGCCAAGACCTAAGAGGGGGAGCTTTCTTT

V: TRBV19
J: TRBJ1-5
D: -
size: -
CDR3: CASSDATGLVDQPQHF
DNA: TGTGCCAGTAGTGACGCTACAGGGCTGGTCGATCAGCCCCAGCATTTT

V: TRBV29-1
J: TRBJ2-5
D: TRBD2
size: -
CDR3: CSARLAEETQYF
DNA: TGCAGCGCTCGACTAGCGGAAGAGACCCAGTACTTC

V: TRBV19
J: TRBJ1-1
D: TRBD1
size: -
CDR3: CASSYPKDREQEAFF
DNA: TGTGCCAGTAGCTACCCGAAGGACAGGGAGCAGGAAGCTTTCTTT

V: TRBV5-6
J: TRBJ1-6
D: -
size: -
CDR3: CASSFPGVSPLHF
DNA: TGTGCCAGCAGCTTCCCAGGGGTTTCACCCCTCCACTTT

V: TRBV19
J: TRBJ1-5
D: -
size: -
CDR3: CASSPPTGSNQPQHF
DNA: TGTGCCAGTAGCCCCCCGACAGGTAGCAATCAGCCCCAGCATTTT

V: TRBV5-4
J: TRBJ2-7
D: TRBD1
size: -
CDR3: CASSSPVGTGVFEQYF
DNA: TGTGCCAGCAGCTCCCCCGTCGGGACAGGGGTATTCGAGCAGTACTTC

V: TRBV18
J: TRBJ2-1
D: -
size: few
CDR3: CASSPGQYNEQFF
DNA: TGTGCCAGCTCACCCGGACAGTACAATGAGCAGTTCTTC

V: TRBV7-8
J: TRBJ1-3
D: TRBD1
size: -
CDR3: CASSSRQGAANTIYF
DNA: TGTGCCAGCAGCTCCCGACAGGGAGCAGCAAACACCATATATTTT

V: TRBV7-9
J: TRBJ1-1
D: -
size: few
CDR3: CASRSSTGTPPEAFF
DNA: TGTGCCAGCAGATCCTCCACCGGGACACCCCCTGAAGCTTTCTTT

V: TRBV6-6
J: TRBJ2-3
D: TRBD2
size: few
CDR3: CASRKSLAGGPMQYF
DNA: TGTGCCAGCAGAAAAAGCCTAGCGGGGGGGCCAATGCAGTATTTT

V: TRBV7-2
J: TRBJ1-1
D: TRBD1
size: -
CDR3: CASLRQGPGSEAFF
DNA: TGTGCCAGCCTCAGACAGGGACCGGGGAGTGAAGCTTTCTTT

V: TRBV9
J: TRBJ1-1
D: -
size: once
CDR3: CASSPLGGAPLNTEAFF
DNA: TGTGCCAGCAGCCCCCTGGGGGGGGCCCCCTTAAACACTGAAGCTTTCTTT

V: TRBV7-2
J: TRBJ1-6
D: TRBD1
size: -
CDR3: CASSPSRDRGGRSPLHF
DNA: TGTGCCAGCAGCCCATCCCGGGACAGGGGGGGGAGATCACCCCTCCACTTT

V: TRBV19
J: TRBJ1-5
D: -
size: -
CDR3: CASKVGGMGNQPQHF
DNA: TGTGCCAGTAAAGTCGGGGGAATGGGCAATCAGCCCCAGCATTTT